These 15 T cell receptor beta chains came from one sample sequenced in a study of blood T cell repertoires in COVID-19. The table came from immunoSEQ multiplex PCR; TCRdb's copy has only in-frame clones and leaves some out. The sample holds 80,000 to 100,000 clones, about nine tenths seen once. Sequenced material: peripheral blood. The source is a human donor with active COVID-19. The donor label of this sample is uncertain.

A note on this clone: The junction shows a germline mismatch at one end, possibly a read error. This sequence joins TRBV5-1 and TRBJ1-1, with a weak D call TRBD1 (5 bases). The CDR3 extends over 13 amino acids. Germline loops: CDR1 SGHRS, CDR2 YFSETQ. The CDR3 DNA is TGCGCCAGCAGCTTGGATGGCCGTCAGGGATTAAGATTT. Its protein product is CASSLDGRQGLRF.

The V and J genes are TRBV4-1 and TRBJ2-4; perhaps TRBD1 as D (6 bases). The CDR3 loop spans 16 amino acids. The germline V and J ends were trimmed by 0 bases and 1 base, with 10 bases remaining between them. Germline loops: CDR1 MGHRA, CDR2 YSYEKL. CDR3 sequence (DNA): TGCGCCAGCAGCCAAGATCCAGGGGCGGCCAAAAACATTCAGTACTTC. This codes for CASSQDPGAAKNIQYF.

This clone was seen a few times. CDR3 DNA: TGTGCCAGCTCTAGCGGGGGGCCTATTAATGAGCAGTTCTTC. Translation: CASSSGGPINEQFF. V and J are TRBV18 and TRBJ2-1; 10 bases are shared with TRBD2. The CDR3 spans 14 residues. Germline CDR1 KGHSH, CDR2 LQKENI. V shed 6 bases, J shed 7 bases, and the junction held 6 bases outside the gene matches.

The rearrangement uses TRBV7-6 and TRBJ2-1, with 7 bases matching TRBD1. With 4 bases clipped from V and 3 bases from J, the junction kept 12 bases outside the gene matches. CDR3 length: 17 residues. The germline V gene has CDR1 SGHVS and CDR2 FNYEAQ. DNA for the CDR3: TGTGCCAGCAGCTCGACGCCCCTCCGGGACAGCTACAATGAGCAGTTCTTC. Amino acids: CASSSTPLRDSYNEQFF.

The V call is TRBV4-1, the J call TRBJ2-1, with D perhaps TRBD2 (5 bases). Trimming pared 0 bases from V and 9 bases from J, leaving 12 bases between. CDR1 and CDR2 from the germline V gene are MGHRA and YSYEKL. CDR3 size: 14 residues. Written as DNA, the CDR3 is TGCGCCAGCAGCCAAGATTACCTAGCCAGTGAGCAGTTCTTC. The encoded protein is CASSQDYLASEQFF.

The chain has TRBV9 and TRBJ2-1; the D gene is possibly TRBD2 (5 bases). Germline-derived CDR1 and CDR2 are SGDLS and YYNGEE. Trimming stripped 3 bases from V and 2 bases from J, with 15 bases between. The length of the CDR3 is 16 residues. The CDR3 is CASSAIEAVTYNEQFF. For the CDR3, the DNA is TGTGCCAGCAGCGCAATAGAAGCGGTGACCTACAATGAGCAGTTCTTC.

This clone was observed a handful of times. The CDR3, as DNA: TGTGCCAGTAGCAGGGGGCGGGGACAGCTGATGGACGAAAACGAGCAGTACTTC. Protein: CASSRGRGQLMDENEQYF. The V gene is TRBV19, the J gene TRBJ2-7, with 8 bases identical to TRBD1. This CDR3 is built from 18 residues. The ends lost 6 bases at V and 5 bases at J; junction bases unmatched: 21. Per germline, CDR1 LNHDA and CDR2 SQIVND (reference sequence).

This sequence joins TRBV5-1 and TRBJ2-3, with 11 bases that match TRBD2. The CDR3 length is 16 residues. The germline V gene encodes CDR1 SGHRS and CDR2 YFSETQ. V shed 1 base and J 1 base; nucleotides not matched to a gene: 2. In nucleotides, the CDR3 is TGCGCCAGCAGCTTGTTACTAGCGGGGGGCACAGATACGCAGTATTTT. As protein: CASSLLLAGGTDTQYF.

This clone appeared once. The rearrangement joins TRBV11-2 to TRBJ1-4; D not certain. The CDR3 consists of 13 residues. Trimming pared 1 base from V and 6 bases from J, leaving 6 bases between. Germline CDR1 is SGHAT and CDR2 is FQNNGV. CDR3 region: CASSLASYEKLFF. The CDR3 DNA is TGTGCCAGCAGCTTAGCTAGCTATGAAAAACTGTTTTTT.

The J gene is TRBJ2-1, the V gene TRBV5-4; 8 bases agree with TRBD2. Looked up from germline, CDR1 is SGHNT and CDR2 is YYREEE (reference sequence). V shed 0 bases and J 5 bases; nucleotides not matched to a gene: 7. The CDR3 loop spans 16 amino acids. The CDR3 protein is CASSLGASGLNNEQFF. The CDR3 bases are TGTGCCAGCAGCTTGGGAGCTAGCGGGTTAAACAATGAGCAGTTCTTC.

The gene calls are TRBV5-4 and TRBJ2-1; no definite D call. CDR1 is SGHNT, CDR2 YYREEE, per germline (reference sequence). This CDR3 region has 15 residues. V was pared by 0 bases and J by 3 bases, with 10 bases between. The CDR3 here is CASSLDSLSYNEQFF. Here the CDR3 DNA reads TGTGCCAGCAGCTTGGATTCGCTCAGCTACAATGAGCAGTTCTTC.

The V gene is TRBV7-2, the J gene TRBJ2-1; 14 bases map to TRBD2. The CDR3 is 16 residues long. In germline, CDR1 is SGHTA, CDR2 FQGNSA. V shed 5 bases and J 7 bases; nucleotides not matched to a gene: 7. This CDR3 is CASSKQGTSGGNEQFF. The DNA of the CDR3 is TGTGCCAGCAGCAAGCAAGGGACTAGCGGGGGTAATGAGCAGTTCTTC.

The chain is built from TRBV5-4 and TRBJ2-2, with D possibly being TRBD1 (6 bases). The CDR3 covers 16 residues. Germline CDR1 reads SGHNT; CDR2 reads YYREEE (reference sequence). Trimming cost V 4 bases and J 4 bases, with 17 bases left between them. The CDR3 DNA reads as TGTGCCAGCAGCAGTCTGGGGGCGAGGTCCACCGGGGAGCTGTTTTTT. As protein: CASSSLGARSTGELFF.

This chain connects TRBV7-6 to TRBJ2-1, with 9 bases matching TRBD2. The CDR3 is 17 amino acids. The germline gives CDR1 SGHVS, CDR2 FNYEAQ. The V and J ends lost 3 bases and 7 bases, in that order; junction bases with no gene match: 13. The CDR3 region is CASSLLGGGAKGNEQFF. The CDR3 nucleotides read TGTGCCAGCAGCTTGCTGGGCGGGGGGGCAAAAGGAAATGAGCAGTTCTTC. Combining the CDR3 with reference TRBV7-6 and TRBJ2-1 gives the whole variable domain GAGVSQSPRYKVTKRGQDVALRCDPISGHVSLYWYRQALGQGPEFLTYFNYEAQQDKSGLPNDRFSAERPEGSISTLTIQRTEQRDSAMYRCASSLLGGGAKGNEQFFGPGTRLTVL.

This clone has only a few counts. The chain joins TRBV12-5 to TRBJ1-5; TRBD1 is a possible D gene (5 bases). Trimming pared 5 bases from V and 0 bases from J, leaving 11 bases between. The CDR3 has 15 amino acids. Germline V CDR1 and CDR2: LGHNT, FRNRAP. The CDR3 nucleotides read TGTGCTAGTGGTCCGGGACTCCTTAGCAATCAGCCCCAGCATTTT. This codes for CASGPGLLSNQPQHF.